This T cell receptor beta chain was captured in a study of blood T cell repertoires in COVID-19. Study in general: Collection of acute and convalescent COVID-19 samples took place in the United States, Italy and Spain. T cells, B-cell-depleted T cells, or PBMCs supplied cDNA or gDNA.

Remarks on this clone: The limits of the CDR3 on the DNA are not certain, so only TCRdb's listed CDR3 is given.

The CDR3 region is 15 residues in length, termini included. Germline CDR1 reads SEHNR; CDR2 reads FQNEAQ (reference sequence). Original handling: Nucleated cell counts were estimated from reference gene primer amplification. This table comes from immunoSEQ multiplex PCR, and its TCRdb copy is limited to in-frame clones, with some not included. V and J calls plus clone size are reproduced from that table; the DNA served to infer D and trimming. Of 170,000 or so clones listed, over 75% are singletons. The sequencing sample was made of peripheral blood. The chain combines TRBV7-9 with TRBJ2-3; TRBD1, the table's D call, was not compared with the DNA. The clonotype originates from a man in his sixties or seventies with active or convalescent COVID-19. CDR3 loop: CASSVGQGSASSPYF.